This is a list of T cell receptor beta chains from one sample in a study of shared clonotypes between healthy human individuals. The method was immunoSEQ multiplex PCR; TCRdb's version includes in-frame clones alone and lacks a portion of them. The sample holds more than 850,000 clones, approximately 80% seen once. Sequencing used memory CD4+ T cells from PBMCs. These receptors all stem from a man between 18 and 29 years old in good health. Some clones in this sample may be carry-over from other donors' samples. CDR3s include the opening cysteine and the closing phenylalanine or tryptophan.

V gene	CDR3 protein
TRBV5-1	CASSPGLAGGPYNEQFF
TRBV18	CASSRGRPSSGNTIYF
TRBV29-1	CSVSTGPGTEAFF
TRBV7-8	CASSYKRVDLYEQYF
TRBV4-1	CASSPSPATNEKLFF
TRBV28	CASPPRGGSGNTIYF
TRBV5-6	CASSERDSSETQYF
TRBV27	CASTTAGKNSPLHF
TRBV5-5	CASSFRTAEKLFF
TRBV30	CACPDRGSLSGANVLTF
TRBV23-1	CASMGLPRETQYF
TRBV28	CASSINYLQRRYHHEQFF
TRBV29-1	CSVKGTSGINTGELFF
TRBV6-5	CASSQGTQRGEEYF
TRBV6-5	CASSYNAGGLRYEQYF
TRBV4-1	CASSQDRFGLAGGTDTQYF
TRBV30	CACASGISTDTQYF